This TCR beta chain was identified during a study of CXCR3-negative and CXCR3-positive naive CD8 T cells. Study background: The libraries yielded about 150 million TRB reads, about 1.5 +/- 0.3 million each. Findings and limits, study-wide: CXCR3-positive naive cells had TRB CDR3s that were more hydrophobic than CXCR3-negative naive cells had. Naive cells, whether CXCR3-negative or CXCR3-positive, had similar TRBV-TRBJ usage, while memory cells differed. For the naive subsets, surface CD5 was similar, and TCR strength was inferred from TRB CDR3 properties.

5' RACE with UMI labels generated the TRB cDNA libraries. TCRdb re-called the 5' RACE reads; one entry per CDR3 protein, DNA not given. There are around 95,000 distinct CDR3 sequences in the sample, with around 0.99% held by the top ten. This CDR3 is 15 amino acids long. Germline V lookup: CDR1 LGHNA, CDR2 YNFKEQ. A CD45RO-CCR7+CD27+CD95- profile was what naive CD8+ T cells displayed. As concerns this clonotype: What it binds is unknown.

This chain links TRBV4-2 with TRBJ2-3; the D call of TRBD2 rests on TCRdb alone, since no DNA is present to check it. Sample: naive CXCR3+ CD8+ T cells from blood. Stated subset: CD45RO-CCR7+CD27+CD95- naive CD8+ T cells expressing CXCR3 (TNR3+). The receptor was derived from a human donor in good health. Some clones in this sample may be carry-over from other donors' samples. CDR3 sequence: CASNQASGGTDTQYF.